Listed here are 24 T cell receptor beta chains from one sample, sequenced in a study of CD4 T cells in relation to SARS-CoV-2 and coronaviruses (dated by TCRdb to about 2021). These receptors are not linked to any known antigen. Library preparation used the immunoSEQ multiplex PCR assay. The table was pulled from immuneACCESS by TCRdb, which kept in-frame rearrangements only. Such tables lose some clones; where checked, under half of the loss comes from unresolved V genes, and the rest has no known cause. The sample table lists 38,000 or so clones, about four fifths of them with a count of one. Of the sample, 6% to 8% falls within the top ten clones. Material: naive CD4+ T cells from PBMCs, cultured in vitro. The cell subset or site label for this specimen denotes: naive CD4+ T cells isolated by negative enrichment. All receptors derive from an adult with COVID-19.

This clone was detected once. This rearrangement joins TRBV5-1 to TRBJ2-1; 10 nucleotides align to TRBD1. Losses at the gene ends were 2 bases for V and 2 bases for J; bases not matched to a gene: 1. This CDR3 contains 15 residues. The V gene's germline CDR1 is SGHRS and CDR2 YFSETQ. The CDR3 protein is CASSFGTGAYNEQFF. The CDR3 DNA sequence: TGCGCCAGCAGCTTCGGGACAGGGGCCTACAATGAGCAGTTCTTC.

The V call is TRBV7-8, the J call TRBJ2-5; TRBD2 might be the D (5 bases). Germline CDR1 reads SGHVS; CDR2 reads FQNEAQ. V was pared by 5 bases and J by 5 bases, with 18 bases between. The CDR3 spans 15 residues. CDR3 sequence (DNA): TGTGCCAGCAGCGCCCGACTACTCCTGGGCGAGACCCAGTACTTC. Translating gives CASSARLLLGETQYF. Based on the CDR3 plus reference TRBV7-8 and TRBJ2-5, the full variable domain is GAGVSQSPRYKVAKRGQDVALRCDPISGHVSLFWYQQALGQGPEFLTYFQNEAQLDKSGLPSDRFFAERPEGSVSTLKIQRTQQEDSAVYLCASSARLLLGETQYFGPGTRLLVL.

This chain connects TRBV5-1 to TRBJ2-5; TRBD2 is a possible D gene (6 bases). Per the germline V gene, CDR1 is SGHRS and CDR2 is YFSETQ. CDR3 length: 14 amino acids. V lost 5 bases and J lost 1, with 12 bases in between. CDR3 nucleotides: TGCGCCAGCAGGGAAAACGGGGGCCAAGAGACCCAGTACTTC. Amino acids: CASRENGGQETQYF.

The V call is TRBV19, the J call TRBJ2-5; a possible D gene is TRBD1 (6 bases). The CDR3 extends over 16 amino acids. Germline V gene data show CDR1 as LNHDA and CDR2 as SQIVND (reference sequence). V was cut by 1 base and J by 5 bases, with 17 bases left in between. DNA for the CDR3: TGTGCCAGTAGTATAGGAACAGGGTTGGGGGTGGAGACCCAGTACTTC. This translates into CASSIGTGLGVETQYF.

This clone was recorded a few times. V gene TRBV2 combines with J gene TRBJ2-7; 8 bases agree with TRBD1. The germline gives CDR1 SNHLY, CDR2 FYNNEI. The CDR3 consists of 15 residues. J lost 0 bases, V lost 5 bases, and 6 bases had no gene match. CDR3: CASSRGQGPSYEQYF. The CDR3 nucleotides are TGTGCCAGCAGTCGCGGACAGGGTCCCTCCTACGAGCAGTACTTC.

The rearrangement links TRBV2 to TRBJ1-1; 7 nucleotides line up with TRBD1. The CDR3 extends over 12 amino acids. V lost 9 bases to trimming and J lost 3 bases; unmatched junction nucleotides: 4. Looked up from germline, CDR1 is SNHLY and CDR2 is FYNNEI. For the CDR3, the DNA is TGTGCCAGTGAGGGGGCGGACACTGAAGCTTTCTTT. Its protein is CASEGADTEAFF.

The CDR3 DNA reads TGTGCCACCAGCAGAGATCTTGCAGATACGCAGTATTTT. As protein: CATSRDLADTQYF. The chain combines TRBV15 with TRBJ2-3; D remains ambiguous. From germline, CDR1 is LNHNV and CDR2 YYDKDF (reference sequence). The length of the CDR3 is 13 residues. The germline V and J ends were trimmed by 0 bases and 4 bases, with 5 bases remaining between them.

This chain uses TRBV5-1 with TRBJ1-5; D perhaps matches TRBD1 (5 bases). Looked up from germline, CDR1 is SGHRS and CDR2 is YFSETQ. The germline V and J ends were trimmed by 0 bases and 2 bases, with 9 bases remaining between them. The CDR3 loop spans 15 amino acids. CDR3: CASSLEGQGNQPQHF. CDR3 coding DNA: TGCGCCAGCAGCTTGGAGGGGCAGGGCAATCAGCCCCAGCATTTT.

The chain is built from TRBV11-1 and TRBJ2-1; D might be TRBD2 (5 bases). CDR1 SGHAT and CDR2 FQDESV come from the germline V gene (reference sequence). The V end lost 0 bases, the J end lost 8 bases, and 17 bases lay between the germline ends. The CDR3 has 16 amino acids. The chain's CDR3 is CASSLAYGSTTHEQFF. In DNA form, the CDR3 reads TGTGCCAGCAGCTTAGCGTATGGGAGTACAACCCATGAGCAGTTCTTC.

This chain connects TRBV27 to TRBJ2-5; perhaps TRBD1 as D (5 bases). The CDR3 extends over 13 amino acids. CDR1 and CDR2 (germline): MNHEY, SMNVEV (reference sequence). Trimming stripped 6 bases from V and 0 bases from J, with 8 bases between. Here the CDR3 reads CASSPGYQETQYF. The CDR3 DNA reads as TGTGCCAGCAGCCCAGGGTACCAAGAGACCCAGTACTTC.

This CDR3 reads CASSESPFNEQFF. The DNA for the CDR3 is TGTGCCAGCAGTGAATCCCCCTTCAATGAGCAGTTCTTC. The chain couples TRBV25-1 to TRBJ2-1, with no clear D. The CDR3 contains 13 residues. Germline V CDR1 and CDR2: MGHDK, SYGVNS. V gave up 1 base and J gave up 6 bases, with 7 bases separating them. Together with reference TRBV25-1 and TRBJ2-1, the CDR3 gives the full variable domain: EADIYQTPRYLVIGTGKKITLECSQTMGHDKMYWYQQDPGMELHLIHYSYGVNSTEKGDLSSESTVSRIRTEHFPLTLESARPSHTSQYLCASSESPFNEQFFGPGTRLTVL.

There are a few counts of this clone. J is TRBJ2-2 and V is TRBV7-9, with 10 bases that match TRBD2. This CDR3 comprises 16 residues. Germline V gene sequence: CDR1 SEHNR, CDR2 FQNEAQ (reference sequence). Trimming took 5 bases from V and 1 from J; bases not matched to a gene: 4. The CDR3 sequence: CASSGRTSGNTGELFF. The CDR3 DNA follows: TGTGCCAGCAGCGGAAGGACTAGCGGGAACACCGGGGAGCTGTTTTTT.

The chain is built from TRBV19 and TRBJ2-3, with 8 bases lining up with TRBD2. J was trimmed by 5 bases and V by 8 bases; bases with no gene match: 9. From germline, CDR1 is LNHDA and CDR2 SQIVND (reference sequence). This CDR3 region has 14 residues. CDR3 DNA: TGTGCCAGTGCCGCGGGAGGCCGTGAAGATACGCAGTATTTT. Its protein product is CASAAGGREDTQYF. Complete variable domain (other parts from reference TRBV19 and TRBJ2-3): DGGITQSPKYLFRKEGQNVTLSCEQNLNHDAMYWYRQDPGQGLRLIYYSQIVNDFQKGDIAEGYSVSREKKESFPLTVTSAQKNPTAFYLCASAAGGREDTQYFGPGTRLTVL.

The chain is built from TRBV19 and TRBJ1-4; TRBD1 is a possible D gene (6 bases). The CDR3 is made up of 17 amino acids. Germline V CDR1 and CDR2: LNHDA, SQIVND (reference sequence). The V end lost 4 bases, the J end lost 0 bases, and 15 bases lay between the germline ends. CDR3 DNA: TGTGCCAGTAGTAGGACAGCAGTCTCTGCAACTAATGAAAAACTGTTTTTT. Translation gives CASSRTAVSATNEKLFF.

This clone has just one count. This chain uses TRBV15 with TRBJ2-6; D is undetermined. CDR3 size: 15 residues. Germline CDR1 is LNHNV and CDR2 is YYDKDF (reference sequence). Trimming stripped 3 bases from V and 0 bases from J, with 6 bases between. The CDR3 spells CATSSENSGANVLTF. DNA for the CDR3: TGTGCCACCAGCAGCGAAAACTCTGGGGCCAACGTCCTGACTTTC.

This sequence joins TRBV6-6 and TRBJ2-1, with D possibly TRBD2 on 6 matching bases. V was cut by 5 bases and J by 9 bases, with 20 bases left in between. Per germline, CDR1 MNHNY and CDR2 SVGAGI (reference sequence). The CDR3 is 15 residues long. CDR3: CASSPTGRTDLEQFF. In nucleotides, the CDR3 is TGTGCCAGCAGTCCAACCGGGAGAACTGACCTTGAGCAGTTCTTC.

This chain links TRBV2 with TRBJ2-3; 8 bases are shared with TRBD2. V trimming: 4 bases; J trimming: 0 bases; junction bases outside the gene matches: 3. The CDR3 length is 15 residues. The V gene's germline CDR1 is SNHLY and CDR2 FYNNEI. CDR3 residues: CASSGTSQSTDTQYF. CDR3 bases: TGTGCCAGCAGTGGGACTAGCCAGAGCACAGATACGCAGTATTTT.

The table lists this clone with a few counts. CDR3 DNA: TGTGCCAGCAGCTTGGAACGGTACAATGAGCAGTTCTTC. Translating it yields CASSLERYNEQFF. The chain carries TRBV5-6 and TRBJ2-1; D gene ambiguous. This CDR3 comprises 13 residues. The V end was cut by 0 bases, the J end by 4 bases, with 5 bases between. CDR1 is SGHDT and CDR2 is YYEEEE in the germline V gene. The complete variable domain, with remaining parts taken from reference TRBV5-6 and TRBJ2-1, reads DAGVTQSPTHLIKTRGQQVTLRCSPKSGHDTVSWYQQALGQGPQFIFQYYEEEERQRGNFPDRFSGHQFPNYSSELNVNALLLGDSALYLCASSLERYNEQFFGPGTRLTVL.

The chain combines TRBV27 with TRBJ2-7, with D possibly matching TRBD2 (5 bases). CDR1 MNHEY and CDR2 SMNVEV come from the germline V gene (reference sequence). The CDR3 sequence is 15 residues long. Deletions cut 0 bases from V and 4 bases from J, with 13 bases between. The CDR3 sequence: CASSLSGGVGYEQYF. The DNA of the CDR3 is TGTGCCAGCAGTTTATCAGGAGGCGTGGGGTACGAGCAGTACTTC.

This clone rates as medium-sized. This sequence joins TRBV6-1 and TRBJ2-7, with TRBD2 identical over 9 bases. From germline, CDR1 is MNHNS and CDR2 SASEGT. The CDR3 covers 15 residues. J was trimmed by 6 bases and V by 0 bases; bases with no gene match: 6. CDR3 amino acids: CASSEARLAGPEQYF. CDR3 in DNA: TGTGCCAGCAGTGAAGCGCGGCTAGCGGGGCCCGAGCAGTACTTC.

The chain combines TRBV9 with TRBJ2-1, with D perhaps TRBD2 (5 bases). The CDR3 is 16 residues long. V was pared by 0 bases and J by 4 bases, with 14 bases between. CDR1 SGDLS and CDR2 YYNGEE come from the germline V gene. CDR3 amino acids: CASSVDTDLAYNEQFF. The DNA for the CDR3 is TGTGCCAGCAGCGTAGATACAGACCTAGCTTACAATGAGCAGTTCTTC.

DNA for the CDR3: TGTGCCAGCAGCCGGGACGGGGAGAACACTGAAGCTTTCTTT. Protein sequence: CASSRDGENTEAFF. V is TRBV7-9 and J is TRBJ1-1, with D possibly being TRBD1 (5 bases). V was cut by 5 bases and J by 1 base, with 11 bases left in between. The CDR3 totals 14 residues. The germline V gene encodes CDR1 SEHNR and CDR2 FQNEAQ (reference sequence).

This chain joins TRBV27 and TRBJ1-4, with D possibly matching TRBD1 (6 bases). V was trimmed by 3 bases and J by 7 bases, leaving 12 bases between them. Germline V gives CDR1 MNHEY, CDR2 SMNVEV (reference sequence). The CDR3 covers 14 residues. CDR3 DNA: TGTGCCAGCAGTTTGCAGGGGCAGGGTGAAAAACTGTTTTTT. This encodes CASSLQGQGEKLFF.

This clone was picked up a small number of times. The chain joins TRBV9 to TRBJ2-2, with 7 positions matching TRBD2. Per germline, CDR1 SGDLS and CDR2 YYNGEE. This CDR3 spans 16 amino acids. The V gene end was trimmed by 0 bases and the J gene end by 9 bases; junction bases not matched to a gene: 11. The CDR3 loop reads CASSVGGAGALWELFF. CDR3 nucleotides: TGTGCCAGCAGCGTAGGAGGCGCGGGAGCACTCTGGGAGCTGTTTTTT.